These T cell receptor beta chains were read from a single sample in a study of cytomegalovirus exposure and HLA in healthy donors. Clones were sequenced by immunoSEQ multiplex PCR, and TCRdb holds only the in-frame ones, with some missing. The sample holds approximately 220,000 clones; approximately 83% are singletons and the top ten take 0.71%. Sequenced sample: PBMCs. These receptors were obtained from a boy aged 2 to 9 in good health and CMV-seronegative. CDR3s include the opening cysteine and the closing phenylalanine or tryptophan. A D gene is named only where the DNA matches it firmly. Part of the rows lack a size; the others show once, few, many or a class for expanded clones.

>-|-|TRBV11-2|TRBJ2-7
TGTGCCAGCAGCTTAGGAAGCGGCACCACGGGAGAGCAGTACTTC
CASSLGSGTTGEQYF
>-|-|TRBV12-5|TRBJ2-5
TGTGCTAGTGGTAGCCCGTCCGGGGGCCAAGAGACCCAGTACTTC
CASGSPSGGQETQYF
>-|TRBD1|TRBV18|TRBJ1-1
TGTGCCAGCTCACCACCTGGGGACAGCTCTGAAGCTTTCTTT
CASSPPGDSSEAFF
>-|TRBD2|TRBV7-9|TRBJ2-3
TGTGCCAGCGGAGGACTAGCGGGTGGGGATACGCAGTATTTT
CASGGLAGGDTQYF
>-|TRBD2|TRBV19|TRBJ2-5
TGTGCCAGTAGTGATAGCGGGAAGGAGACCCAGTACTTC
CASSDSGKETQYF
>-|TRBD2|TRBV18|TRBJ2-7
TGTGCCAGCTCACCCGAGGGGCGGGAGGGCCACGAGCAGTACTTC
CASSPEGREGHEQYF
>-|TRBD1|TRBV19|TRBJ1-2
TGTGCCAGTAGTGTGGACAGGGAGTATGGCTACACCTTC
CASSVDREYGYTF
>-|-|TRBV7-9|TRBJ1-2
TGTGCCAGCAGCGTCCTCGGGACAACATACTATGGCTACACCTTC
CASSVLGTTYYGYTF
>-|-|TRBV5-1|TRBJ2-3
TGCGCCAGCAGCTCGGAGTCGATCACAGATACGCAGTATTTT
CASSSESITDTQYF
>-|TRBD1|TRBV7-6|TRBJ2-7
TGTGCCAGCAGTCCGGGACAGGGGGCGCGAGAGCAGTACTTC
CASSPGQGAREQYF
>-|-|TRBV5-4|TRBJ1-3
TGTGCCAGTTCTTTACAGGGCTCTGGAAACACCATATATTTT
CASSLQGSGNTIYF
>-|TRBD1|TRBV5-6|TRBJ1-1
TGTGCCAGCAGACCCTTGGGACAGGCGGTAACTGAAGCTTTCTTT
CASRPLGQAVTEAFF
>-|-|TRBV6-1|TRBJ2-2
TGTGCCAGCGGGGGGACAGTTTTCCCCGGGGAGCTGTTTTTT
CASGGTVFPGELFF
>few|-|TRBV5-5|TRBJ1-2
TGTGCCAGCAGAGAGGACAGTAACTATGGCTACACCTTC
CASREDSNYGYTF
>-|-|TRBV4-1|TRBJ2-3
TGCGCCAGCAGCCAAGAGGGGGCCGATTACACAGATACGCGGTATTTT
CASSQEGADYTDTRYF
>-|-|TRBV6-4|TRBJ2-2
TGTGCCAGCAGTTTTACAGGCGCAAACACCGGGGAGCTGTTTTTT
CASSFTGANTGELFF
>-|-|TRBV20-1|TRBJ1-6
TGCAGTGCTAGACAAAATTCACCCCTCCACTTT
CSARQNSPLHF
>few|-|TRBV5-6|TRBJ1-6
TGTGCCAGCAGCTTCAGCGGGGGGCGGCCAGGTAATTCACCCCTCCACTTT
CASSFSGGRPGNSPLHF
>-|-|TRBV27|TRBJ1-4
TGTGCCAGCAGTTTATGGCAGGGCGCTAATGAAAAACTGTTTTTT
CASSLWQGANEKLFF
>once|-|TRBV18|TRBJ2-5
TGTGCCAGCTCATCGGGAAGAAAAGAGACCCAGTACTTC
CASSSGRKETQYF
>few|-|TRBV5-1|TRBJ1-4
TGCGCCAGCAGCTCCCGGGGATGGTCAGATGAAAAACTGTTTTTT
CASSSRGWSDEKLFF
>-|-|TRBV7-2|TRBJ2-7
TGTGCCAGCAGCCAACGGGACATACTTGGGAACGAGCAGTACTTC
CASSQRDILGNEQYF
>-|-|TRBV5-5|TRBJ2-7
TGTGCCAGCAGCTTGGGTAGCGGTAACGCCGCCTACGAGCAGTACTTC
CASSLGSGNAAYEQYF
>-|TRBD1|TRBV19|TRBJ2-7
TGTGCCAGTAGCCCGAGGGGACAGGGGGCGGAGGAGCAGTACTTC
CASSPRGQGAEEQYF
>-|-|TRBV19|TRBJ2-7
TGTGCCAGTAGTTGGAGTAGCGCCTACGAGCAGTACTTC
CASSWSSAYEQYF
>-|TRBD1|TRBV11-2|TRBJ2-4
TGTGCCAGCAGCCAAGACAGGGGGCTAGACATTCAGTACTTC
CASSQDRGLDIQYF
>-|TRBD2|TRBV7-8|TRBJ2-3
TGTGCCAGCAGCCCCCGGGACTACGAGACAGATACGCAGTATTTT
CASSPRDYETDTQYF
>-|TRBD1|TRBV2|TRBJ2-1
TGTGCCATCAACACTCGACAGGGCCAACGTACGGACAATGAGCAGTTCTTC
CAINTRQGQRTDNEQFF
>-|-|TRBV12-5|TRBJ1-1
TGTGCTAGTGCCACGACAGCCTTGGGCACTGAAGCTTTCTTT
CASATTALGTEAFF
>once|-|TRBV5-4|TRBJ2-3
TGTGCCAGCAGCTCCTTCACAGATACGCAGTATTTT
CASSSFTDTQYF